This T cell receptor beta chain appears in the sequencing data of a study of T cells in women clearing cervical HPV infection. Study-level background: Case blood was drawn a median roughly 150 days after lesion detection.

With regard to this clone: The target antigen is unknown. The read ends 3 residues before the CDR3 terminus; that terminus is restored from the germline J gene.

Average input was roughly 1,200 ng genomic DNA for immunoSEQ TCR beta CDR3 amplification. The data were produced by immunoSEQ multiplex PCR, yet TCRdb's version contains in-frame clones alone and is incomplete. Its listing shows about 14,000 clones. MY09/MY11 PCR detected cervical HPV DNA; dot-blot assigned genotypes. The CDR3 has 15 amino acids. CDR1 and CDR2 (germline): SGHRS, YFSETQ. Deletions cut 4 bases from V and 7 bases from J, with 18 bases between. Study results and limitations: CIN3+ cases had significantly higher TCR richness than controls; evenness did not differ.

This chain uses TRBV5-1 with TRBJ2-1; D perhaps matches TRBD2 (7 bases). The specimen sequenced was blood buffy coat. This sequence was found in a woman between 18 and 69 years old with a cervical HPV16 infection that either progressed to CIN3+ or cleared (not recorded which). The DNA read from the CDR3 is TGCGCCAGCAGCCCGAGGGGGGGGGCGCGTAATGAG. The encoded protein is CASSPRGGARNE. The CDR3 in full is CASSPRGGARNEQFF.